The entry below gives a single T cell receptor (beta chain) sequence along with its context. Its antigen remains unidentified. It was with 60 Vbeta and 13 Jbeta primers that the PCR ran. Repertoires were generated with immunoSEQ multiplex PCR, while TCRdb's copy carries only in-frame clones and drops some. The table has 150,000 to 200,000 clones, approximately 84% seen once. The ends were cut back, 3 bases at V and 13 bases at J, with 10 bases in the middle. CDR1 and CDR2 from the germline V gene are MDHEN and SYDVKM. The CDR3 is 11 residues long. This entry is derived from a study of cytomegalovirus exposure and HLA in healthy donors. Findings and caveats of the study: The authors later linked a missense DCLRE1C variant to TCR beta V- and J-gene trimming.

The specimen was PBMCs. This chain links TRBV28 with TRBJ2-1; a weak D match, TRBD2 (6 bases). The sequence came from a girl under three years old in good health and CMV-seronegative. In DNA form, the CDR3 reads TGTGCCAGCAGTTTGGGGACTCTACAGTTCTTC. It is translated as CASSLGTLQFF.